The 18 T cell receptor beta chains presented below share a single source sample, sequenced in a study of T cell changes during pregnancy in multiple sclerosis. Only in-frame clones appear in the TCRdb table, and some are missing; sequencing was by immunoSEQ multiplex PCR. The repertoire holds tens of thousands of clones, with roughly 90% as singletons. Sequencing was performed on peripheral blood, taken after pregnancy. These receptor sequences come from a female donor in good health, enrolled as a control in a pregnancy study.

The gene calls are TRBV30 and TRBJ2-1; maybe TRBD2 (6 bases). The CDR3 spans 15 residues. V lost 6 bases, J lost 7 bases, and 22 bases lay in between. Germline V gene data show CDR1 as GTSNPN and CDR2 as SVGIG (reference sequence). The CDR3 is CACSTPRPGANEQFF. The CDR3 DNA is TGTGCCTGTTCCACCCCCCGTCCGGGAGCGAATGAGCAGTTCTTC.

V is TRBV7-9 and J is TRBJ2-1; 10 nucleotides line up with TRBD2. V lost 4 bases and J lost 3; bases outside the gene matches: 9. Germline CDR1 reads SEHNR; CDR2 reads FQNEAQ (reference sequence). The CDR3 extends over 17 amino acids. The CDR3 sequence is CASSYGALAGDYNEQFF. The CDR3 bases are TGTGCCAGCAGCTACGGGGCGCTAGCGGGGGACTACAATGAGCAGTTCTTC.

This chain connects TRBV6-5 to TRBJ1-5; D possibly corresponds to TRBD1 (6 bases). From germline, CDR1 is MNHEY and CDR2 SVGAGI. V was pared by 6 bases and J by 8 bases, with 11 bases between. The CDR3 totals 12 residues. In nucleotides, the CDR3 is TGTGCCAGCAGGATACAGGGAAAGCCCCAGCATTTT. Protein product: CASRIQGKPQHF.

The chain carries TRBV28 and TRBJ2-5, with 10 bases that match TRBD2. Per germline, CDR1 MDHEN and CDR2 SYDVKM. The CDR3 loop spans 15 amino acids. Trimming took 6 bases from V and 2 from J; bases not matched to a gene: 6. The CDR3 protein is CASSFIAGGQETQYF. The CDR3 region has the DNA TGTGCCAGCAGCTTCATAGCGGGGGGACAAGAGACCCAGTACTTC.

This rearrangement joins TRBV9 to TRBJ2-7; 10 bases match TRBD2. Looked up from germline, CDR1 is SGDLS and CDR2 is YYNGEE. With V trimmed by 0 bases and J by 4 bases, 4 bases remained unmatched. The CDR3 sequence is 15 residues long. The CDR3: CASSVGLAGEYEQYF. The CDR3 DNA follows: TGTGCCAGCAGCGTAGGGCTAGCGGGAGAGTACGAGCAGTACTTC.

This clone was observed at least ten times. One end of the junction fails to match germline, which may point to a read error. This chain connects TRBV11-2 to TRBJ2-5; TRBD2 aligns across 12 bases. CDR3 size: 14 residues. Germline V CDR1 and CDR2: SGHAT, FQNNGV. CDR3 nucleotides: TGTGCCAGCAGCTTAGCAGGGGCTAGCGGGAGGGAAGACTTC. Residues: CASSLAGASGREDF.

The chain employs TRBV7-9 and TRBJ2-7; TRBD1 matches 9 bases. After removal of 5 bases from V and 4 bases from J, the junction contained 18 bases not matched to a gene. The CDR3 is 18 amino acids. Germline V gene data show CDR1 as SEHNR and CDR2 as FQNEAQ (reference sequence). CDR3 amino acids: CASSAGTGISGTGYEQYF. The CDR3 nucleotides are TGTGCCAGCAGCGCCGGGACAGGGATCAGCGGGACCGGGTACGAGCAGTACTTC.

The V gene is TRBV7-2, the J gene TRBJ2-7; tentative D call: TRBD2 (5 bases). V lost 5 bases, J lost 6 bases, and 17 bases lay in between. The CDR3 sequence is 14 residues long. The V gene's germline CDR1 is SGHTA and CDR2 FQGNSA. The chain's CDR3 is CASSPTAGTSEQYF. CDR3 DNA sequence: TGTGCCAGCAGCCCCACGGCGGGTACGTCCGAGCAGTACTTC.

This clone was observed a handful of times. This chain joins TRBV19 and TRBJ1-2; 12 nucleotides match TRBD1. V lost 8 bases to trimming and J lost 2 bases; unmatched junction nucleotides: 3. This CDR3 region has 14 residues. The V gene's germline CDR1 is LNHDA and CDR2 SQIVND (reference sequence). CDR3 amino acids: CASWDRGRNYGYTF. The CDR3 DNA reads TGTGCCAGTTGGGACAGGGGGCGCAACTATGGCTACACCTTC.

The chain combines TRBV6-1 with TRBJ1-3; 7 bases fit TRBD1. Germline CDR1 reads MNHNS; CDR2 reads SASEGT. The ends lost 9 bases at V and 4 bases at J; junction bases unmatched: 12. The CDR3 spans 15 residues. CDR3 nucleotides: TGTGCCAGTGACCCCCAGACAGGGTCAGGAAACACCATATATTTT. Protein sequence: CASDPQTGSGNTIYF.

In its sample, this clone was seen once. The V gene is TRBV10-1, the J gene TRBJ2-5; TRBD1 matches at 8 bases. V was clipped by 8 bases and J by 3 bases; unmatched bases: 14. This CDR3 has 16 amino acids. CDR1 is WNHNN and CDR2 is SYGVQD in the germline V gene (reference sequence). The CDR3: CASSVDRAEYEETQYF. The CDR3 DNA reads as TGCGCCAGCTCCGTGGACAGGGCCGAATACGAAGAGACCCAGTACTTC.

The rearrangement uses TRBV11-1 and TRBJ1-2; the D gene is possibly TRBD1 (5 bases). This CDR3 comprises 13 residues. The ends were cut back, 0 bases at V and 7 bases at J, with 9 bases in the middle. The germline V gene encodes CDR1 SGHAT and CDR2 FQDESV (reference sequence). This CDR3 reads CASSLADQGGYTF. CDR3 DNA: TGTGCCAGCAGCTTAGCAGACCAGGGTGGCTACACCTTC.

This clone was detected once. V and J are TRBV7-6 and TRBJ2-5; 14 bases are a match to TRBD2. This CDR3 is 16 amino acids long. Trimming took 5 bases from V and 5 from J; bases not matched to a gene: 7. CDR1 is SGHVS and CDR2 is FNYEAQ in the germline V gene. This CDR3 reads CASSKGLAGAGETQYF. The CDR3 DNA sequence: TGTGCCAGCAGCAAGGGACTAGCGGGGGCAGGGGAGACCCAGTACTTC.

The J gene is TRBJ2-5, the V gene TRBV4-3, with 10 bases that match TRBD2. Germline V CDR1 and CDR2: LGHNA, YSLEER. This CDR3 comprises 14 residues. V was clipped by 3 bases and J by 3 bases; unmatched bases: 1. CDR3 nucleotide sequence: TGCGCCAGCAGCCACGGACTAGCGGAAGAGACCCAGTACTTC. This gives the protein CASSHGLAEETQYF.

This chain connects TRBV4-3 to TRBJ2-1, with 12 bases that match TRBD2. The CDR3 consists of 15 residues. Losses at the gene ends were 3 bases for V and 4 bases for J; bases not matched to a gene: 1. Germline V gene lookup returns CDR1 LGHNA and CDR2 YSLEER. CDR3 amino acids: CASSQLAGGYNEQFF. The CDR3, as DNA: TGCGCCAGCAGCCAGCTAGCGGGGGGGTACAATGAGCAGTTCTTC.

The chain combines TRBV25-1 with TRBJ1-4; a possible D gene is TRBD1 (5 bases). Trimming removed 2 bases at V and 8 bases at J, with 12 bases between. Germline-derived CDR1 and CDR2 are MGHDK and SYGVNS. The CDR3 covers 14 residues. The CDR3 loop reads CASSEAGIGEKLFF. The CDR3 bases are TGTGCCAGCAGTGAAGCAGGGATTGGGGAAAAACTGTTTTTT.

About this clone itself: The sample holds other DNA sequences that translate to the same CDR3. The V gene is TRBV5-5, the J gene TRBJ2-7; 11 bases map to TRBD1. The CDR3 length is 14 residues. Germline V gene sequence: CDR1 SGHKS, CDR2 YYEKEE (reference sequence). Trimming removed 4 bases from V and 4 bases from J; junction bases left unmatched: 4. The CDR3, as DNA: TGTGCCAGCAGCCCAGGACAGGGGGCATACGAGCAGTACTTC. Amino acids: CASSPGQGAYEQYF.

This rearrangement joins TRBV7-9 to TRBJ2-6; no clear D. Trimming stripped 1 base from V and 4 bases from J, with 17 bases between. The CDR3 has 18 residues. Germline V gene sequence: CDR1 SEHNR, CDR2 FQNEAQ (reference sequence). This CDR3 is CASSLEKSLRAGANVLTF. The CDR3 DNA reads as TGTGCCAGCAGCTTAGAGAAGTCCTTACGAGCAGGGGCCAACGTCCTGACTTTC.